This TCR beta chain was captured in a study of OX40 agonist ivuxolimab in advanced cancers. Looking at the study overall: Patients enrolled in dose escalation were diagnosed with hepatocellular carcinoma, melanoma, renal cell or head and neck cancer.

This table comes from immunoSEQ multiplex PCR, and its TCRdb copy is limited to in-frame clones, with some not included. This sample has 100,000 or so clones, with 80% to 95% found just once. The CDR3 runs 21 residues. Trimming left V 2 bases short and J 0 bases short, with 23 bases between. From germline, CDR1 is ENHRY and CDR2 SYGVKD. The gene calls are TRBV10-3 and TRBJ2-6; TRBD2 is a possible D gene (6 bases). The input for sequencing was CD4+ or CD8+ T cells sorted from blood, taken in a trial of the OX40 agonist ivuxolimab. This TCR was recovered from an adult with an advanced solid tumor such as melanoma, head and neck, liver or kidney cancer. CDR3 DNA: TGTGCCATCAGTGAGCCCGGGGGTCGTGGCAGCGGCCCCTCTGGGGCCAACGTCCTGACTTTC. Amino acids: CAISEPGGRGSGPSGANVLTF.